The 16 T cell receptor beta chains reported below all come from one sample, sequenced in a study of cytomegalovirus exposure and HLA in healthy donors. Primers: 60 Vbeta forward and 13 Jbeta reverse. Using immunoSEQ multiplex PCR, the repertoire was profiled, and TCRdb retains in-frame clones only, with some absent. The profile shows fewer than 150,000 clones, 70% to 75% of them singletons. Input material: PBMCs. These receptors were obtained from a woman in her thirties in good health and CMV-seronegative.

The chain couples TRBV7-2 to TRBJ2-3; 7 bases map to TRBD1. Germline V gene data show CDR1 as SGHTA and CDR2 as FQGNSA. This CDR3 comprises 14 residues. V was pared by 2 bases and J by 4 bases, with 3 bases of the junction left unmatched. This chain's CDR3 is CASSLWQGADTQYF. For the CDR3, the DNA is TGTGCCAGCAGCTTATGGCAGGGGGCAGATACGCAGTATTTT.

The chain couples TRBV9 to TRBJ1-2; the match to TRBD1 covers 9 bases. CDR1 is SGDLS and CDR2 is YYNGEE in the germline V gene. The CDR3 has 14 amino acids. The junction had 6 bases not matched to a gene; V was cut back by 5 bases and J by 4 bases. Here the CDR3 DNA reads TGTGCCAGCAGGGGGGACAGGGAGGGCTATGGCTACACCTTC. It yields the protein CASRGDREGYGYTF.

This clone was counted a few times. This chain joins TRBV5-4 and TRBJ2-1; 8 nucleotides agree with TRBD1. CDR1 and CDR2 (germline): SGHNT, YYREEE (reference sequence). The trim removed 3 bases at V and 5 bases at J, leaving 7 bases unmatched. The CDR3 is 15 amino acids. The CDR3 sequence: CASSYEDREDNEQFF. CDR3 DNA sequence: TGTGCCAGCAGCTATGAGGACAGGGAGGACAATGAGCAGTTCTTC.

The chain has TRBV7-9 and TRBJ2-5; 8 bases are shared with TRBD1. Per germline, CDR1 SEHNR and CDR2 FQNEAQ (reference sequence). Trimming took 5 bases from V and 5 from J; bases not matched to a gene: 10. This CDR3 comprises 15 residues. CDR3 in amino acids: CASSKFGQGDETQYF. The CDR3, as DNA: TGTGCCAGCAGCAAGTTCGGACAGGGAGACGAGACCCAGTACTTC.

This chain joins TRBV30 and TRBJ2-5, with D unresolved. The germline gives CDR1 GTSNPN, CDR2 SVGIG (reference sequence). The germline V and J ends were trimmed by 2 bases and 2 bases, with 3 bases remaining between them. The length of the CDR3 is 11 residues. The CDR3: CAWSSQETQYF. The DNA for the CDR3 is TGTGCCTGGAGTTCGCAAGAGACCCAGTACTTC.

The V and J genes are TRBV4-1 and TRBJ2-3; D gene unclear. Germline V gene data show CDR1 as MGHRA and CDR2 as YSYEKL. CDR3 size: 13 residues. V was shortened by 3 bases and J by 3 bases, with 7 bases between the two germline ends. CDR3: CASSQRDTDTQYF. The CDR3 coding sequence is TGCGCCAGCAGCCAGAGAGATACAGATACGCAGTATTTT.

The chain recombines TRBV7-3 with TRBJ2-5; D unclear. Between the trimmed V and J ends, which lost 3 bases and 3 bases, there was a span of 8 bases. This CDR3 is 13 amino acids long. Germline CDR1 SGHTA, CDR2 FQGTGA. CDR3 region: CASSFGREETQYF. CDR3 DNA: TGTGCCAGCAGCTTTGGCCGTGAAGAGACCCAGTACTTC.

The chain recombines TRBV5-4 with TRBJ2-5, with D possibly TRBD2 on 6 matching bases. V was shortened by 7 bases and J by 5 bases, with 15 bases between the two germline ends. The CDR3 has 13 amino acids. The germline gives CDR1 SGHNT, CDR2 YYREEE (reference sequence). CDR3 bases: TGTGCCAGCCACCCGCGGGGCGTGGAGACCCAGTACTTC. It yields the protein CASHPRGVETQYF.

This chain uses TRBV28 with TRBJ2-1, with a weak D call TRBD2 (6 bases). Between the trimmed V and J ends, which lost 7 bases and 3 bases, there was a span of 13 bases. In germline, CDR1 is MDHEN, CDR2 SYDVKM. The CDR3 is 14 amino acids. CDR3 sequence reads: CASTLADGYNEQFF. The CDR3 bases are TGTGCCAGCACACTAGCTGACGGCTACAATGAGCAGTTCTTC.

The rearrangement uses TRBV7-9 and TRBJ2-3; TRBD2 matches at 12 bases. This CDR3 is 16 amino acids long. Germline V CDR1 and CDR2: SEHNR, FQNEAQ (reference sequence). The V gene end was trimmed by 4 bases and the J gene end by 4 bases; junction bases not matched to a gene: 6. CDR3 sequence reads: CASSSRLAGVPDTQYF. As DNA, the CDR3 is TGTGCCAGCAGCTCGCGACTAGCGGGGGTACCAGATACGCAGTATTTT.

The chain recombines TRBV7-8 with TRBJ2-7; 14 bases agree with TRBD2. This CDR3 is built from 18 residues. The trim removed 3 bases at V and 1 base at J, leaving 8 bases unmatched. In germline, CDR1 is SGHVS, CDR2 FQNEAQ. The CDR3 coding sequence is TGTGCCAGCAGCTTGGGACTAGCGGGAGCTAAAAGGTCCTACGAGCAGTACTTC. Its translation: CASSLGLAGAKRSYEQYF.

This sequence joins TRBV7-9 and TRBJ2-3, with TRBD2 matching 14 bases. The V segment lost 5 bases and the J segment 1 base; nucleotides outside the gene matches: 5. The CDR3 loop spans 17 amino acids. The germline V gene has CDR1 SEHNR and CDR2 FQNEAQ (reference sequence). CDR3 region: CASSRLAGGRGTDTQYF. The CDR3 region has the DNA TGTGCCAGCAGCAGACTAGCGGGAGGGCGGGGCACAGATACGCAGTATTTT.

The chain combines TRBV19 with TRBJ2-1; D gene uncertain. Between the trimmed V and J ends, which lost 1 base and 5 bases, there was a span of 6 bases. In germline, CDR1 is LNHDA, CDR2 SQIVND (reference sequence). The CDR3 has 13 residues. The CDR3 nucleotides are TGTGCCAGTAGTATAGTCCAGAACAATGAGCAGTTCTTC. Protein: CASSIVQNNEQFF.

The rearrangement joins TRBV5-4 to TRBJ2-3; 10 bases match TRBD2. V trimming: 2 bases; J trimming: 5 bases; junction bases outside the gene matches: 8. This CDR3 region has 16 residues. Germline CDR1 is SGHNT and CDR2 is YYREEE (reference sequence). Here the CDR3 reads CASSLPPSGGGDTQYF. CDR3 bases: TGTGCCAGCAGCTTACCACCTAGCGGGGGCGGAGATACGCAGTATTTT.

The V and J genes are TRBV28 and TRBJ2-4; 10 bases agree with TRBD2. Per the germline V gene, CDR1 is MDHEN and CDR2 is SYDVKM. The CDR3 consists of 18 residues. V was pared by 3 bases and J by 1 base, with 9 bases of the junction left unmatched. CDR3 nucleotides: TGTGCCAGCAGTTTGGTGACTAGCGGGTACTTTGCCAAAAACATTCAGTACTTC. This gives the protein CASSLVTSGYFAKNIQYF.

This chain links TRBV7-8 with TRBJ2-7; TRBD1 matches 8 bases. This CDR3 comprises 16 residues. Losses at the gene ends were 7 bases for V and 2 bases for J; bases not matched to a gene: 13. Germline assignment: CDR1 SGHVS and CDR2 FQNEAQ. CDR3 sequence: CASIPTLGQETYEQYF. The CDR3 nucleotides read TGTGCCAGCATCCCCACACTGGGACAGGAGACCTACGAGCAGTACTTC.